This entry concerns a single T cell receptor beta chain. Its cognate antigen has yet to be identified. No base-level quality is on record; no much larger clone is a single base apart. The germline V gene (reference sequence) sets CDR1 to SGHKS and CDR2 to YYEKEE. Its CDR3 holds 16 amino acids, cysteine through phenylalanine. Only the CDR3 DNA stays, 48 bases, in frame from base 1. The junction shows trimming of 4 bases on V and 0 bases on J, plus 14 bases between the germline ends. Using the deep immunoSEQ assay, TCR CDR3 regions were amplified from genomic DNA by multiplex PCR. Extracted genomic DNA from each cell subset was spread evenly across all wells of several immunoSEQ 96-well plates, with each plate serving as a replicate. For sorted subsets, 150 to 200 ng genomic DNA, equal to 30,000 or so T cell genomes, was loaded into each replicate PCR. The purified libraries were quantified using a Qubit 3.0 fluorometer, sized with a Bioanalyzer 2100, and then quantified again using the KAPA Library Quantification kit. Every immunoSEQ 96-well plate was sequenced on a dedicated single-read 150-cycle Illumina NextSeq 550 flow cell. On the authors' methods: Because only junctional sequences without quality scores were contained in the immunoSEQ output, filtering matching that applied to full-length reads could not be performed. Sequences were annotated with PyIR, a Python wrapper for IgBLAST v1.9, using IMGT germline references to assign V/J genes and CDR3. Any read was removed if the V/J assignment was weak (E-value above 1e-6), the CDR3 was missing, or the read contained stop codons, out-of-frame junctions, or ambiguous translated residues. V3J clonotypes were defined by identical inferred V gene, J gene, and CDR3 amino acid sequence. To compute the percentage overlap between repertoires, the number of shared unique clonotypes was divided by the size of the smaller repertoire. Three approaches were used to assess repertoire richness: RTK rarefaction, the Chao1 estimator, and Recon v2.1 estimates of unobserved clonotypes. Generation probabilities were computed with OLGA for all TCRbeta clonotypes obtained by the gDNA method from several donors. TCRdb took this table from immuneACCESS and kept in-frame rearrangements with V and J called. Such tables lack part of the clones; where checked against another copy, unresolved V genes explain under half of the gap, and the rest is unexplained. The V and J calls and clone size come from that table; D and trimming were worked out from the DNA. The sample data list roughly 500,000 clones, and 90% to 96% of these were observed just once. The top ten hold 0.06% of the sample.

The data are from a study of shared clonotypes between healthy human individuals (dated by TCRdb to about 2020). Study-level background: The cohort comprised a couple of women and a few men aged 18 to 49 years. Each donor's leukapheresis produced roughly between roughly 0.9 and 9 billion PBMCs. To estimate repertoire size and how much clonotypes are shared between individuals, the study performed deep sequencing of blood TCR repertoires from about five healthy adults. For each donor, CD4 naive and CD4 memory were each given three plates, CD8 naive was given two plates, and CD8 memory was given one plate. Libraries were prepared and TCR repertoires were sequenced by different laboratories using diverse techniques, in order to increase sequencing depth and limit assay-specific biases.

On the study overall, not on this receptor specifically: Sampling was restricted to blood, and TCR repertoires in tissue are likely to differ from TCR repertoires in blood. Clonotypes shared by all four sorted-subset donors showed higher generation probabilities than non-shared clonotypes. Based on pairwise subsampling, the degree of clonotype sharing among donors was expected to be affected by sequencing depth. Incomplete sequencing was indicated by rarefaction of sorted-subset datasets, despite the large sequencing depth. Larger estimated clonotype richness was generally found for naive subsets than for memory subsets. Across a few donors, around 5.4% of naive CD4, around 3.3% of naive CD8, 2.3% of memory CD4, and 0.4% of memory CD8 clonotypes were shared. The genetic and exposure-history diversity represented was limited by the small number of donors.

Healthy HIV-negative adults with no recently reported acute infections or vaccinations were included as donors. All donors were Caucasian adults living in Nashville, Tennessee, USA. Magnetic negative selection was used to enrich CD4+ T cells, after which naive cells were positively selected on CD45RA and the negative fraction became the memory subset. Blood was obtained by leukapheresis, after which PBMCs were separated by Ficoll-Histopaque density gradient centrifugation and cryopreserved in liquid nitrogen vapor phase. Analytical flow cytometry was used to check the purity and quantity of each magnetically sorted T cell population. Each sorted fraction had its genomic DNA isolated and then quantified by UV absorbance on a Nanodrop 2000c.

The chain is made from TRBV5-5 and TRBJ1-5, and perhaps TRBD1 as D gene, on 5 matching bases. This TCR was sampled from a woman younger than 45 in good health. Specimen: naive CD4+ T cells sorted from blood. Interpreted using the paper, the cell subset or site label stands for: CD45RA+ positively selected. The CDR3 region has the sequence CASSPGGRGSNQPQHF. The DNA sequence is TGTGCCAGCAGCCCTGGTGGTAGGGGTAGCAATCAGCCCCAGCATTTT.